This T cell receptor beta chain was captured in a study of identical twins. V was cut by 3 bases and J by 5 bases, with 11 bases left in between. This CDR3 region has 14 residues. MiXCR, applied by TCRdb to the 5' RACE reads, yields one record per CDR3 protein. Seen here are some 210,000 distinct CDR3 sequences, 15% to 20% observed once, and the top ten hold 35% to 50%. A further study also used this sample, focusing on T cells expressing NK-cell markers. That paper notes: All TCR beta repertoires analysed originated from sorted CD3+CD56+NKG2C+, CD3+CD56+NKG2C- and CD3+CD56-NKG2C+ T cells. The use of an anti-gamma-delta TCR antibody, which was added in several experiments, restricted sorting to T cells expressing alpha-beta TCR. Dominant NKG2C+ clonotype frequencies of roughly 1.0-7.0% of CD8+ T cells were measured in more than five donors. The CD3+CD56-NKG2C+ fraction of several donors was likewise dominated by these clonotypes.

This chain uses TRBV12-3 or TRBV12-4 with TRBJ2-1; D assignment may be TRBD1 or TRBD2 (5 bases each). The clonotype originates from a woman under 30 in good health. The sequencing sample was made of CD8+ T cells sorted from blood. The CDR3 sequence: CASSFGGGNNEQFF. For the CDR3, the DNA is TGTGCCAGCAGTTTCGGTGGGGGAAACAATGAGCAGTTCTTC.